This is a list of T cell receptor beta chains from one sample in a study of shared clonotypes between healthy human individuals. Repertoires were generated with immunoSEQ multiplex PCR, while TCRdb's copy carries only in-frame clones and drops some. The repertoire holds 470,000 or so clones, with over 70% as singletons. Sequences were obtained from PBMCs. The origin of the receptors is a woman aged 35 to 49 in good health. Some clones in this sample may be carry-over from other donors' samples. Both conserved end residues are part of each CDR3. A D gene is named only where the DNA matches it firmly. Clone sizes are given selectively: once, few, many, or a class where the clone is expanded.

j_gene,v_gene,abundance,d_gene,CDR3aa,CDR3nt
TRBJ2-1,TRBV7-2,.,TRBD2,CASSLAGGRAGDEQFF,TGTGCCAGCAGCTTAGCTGGCGGGAGGGCCGGGGATGAGCAGTTCTTC
TRBJ2-7,TRBV28,.,.,CASSQGPDSYEQYF,TGTGCCAGCAGTCAAGGTCCCGACTCCTACGAGCAGTACTTC
TRBJ1-5,TRBV28,.,TRBD1,CASSPDRGGLQGPQHF,TGTGCCAGCAGTCCTGACAGGGGGGGACTCCAAGGGCCCCAGCATTTT
TRBJ1-5,TRBV27,.,TRBD1,CASSPTGGLSQPQHF,TGTGCCAGCTCCCCGACAGGGGGTTTAAGTCAGCCCCAGCATTTT
TRBJ1-2,TRBV7-8,.,TRBD1,CASSLRTGGGGYGYTF,TGTGCCAGCAGCCTACGGACAGGGGGCGGTGGCTATGGCTACACCTTC
TRBJ2-5,TRBV5-1,few,.,CASSLSSHQETQYF,TGCGCCAGCAGTCTCTCCAGCCACCAAGAGACCCAGTACTTC
TRBJ2-1,TRBV25-1,.,TRBD2,CASRGVGGPYNEQFF,TGTGCCAGCAGGGGAGTGGGAGGGCCCTACAATGAGCAGTTCTTC
TRBJ1-3,TRBV7-9,.,TRBD1,CASSLRGPGTGNTIYF,TGTGCCAGCAGCTTAAGGGGGCCAGGGACTGGAAACACCATATATTTT
TRBJ1-5,TRBV28,few,.,CASNHRPQHF,TGTGCCAGCAATCACCGGCCCCAGCATTTT
TRBJ2-7,TRBV11-2,.,.,CASSLVTFTGRLRYEQYF,TGTGCCAGCAGCTTAGTGACCTTTACAGGAAGGCTACGCTACGAGCAGTACTTC
TRBJ1-2,TRBV28,.,TRBD1,CASSPRDRNYGYTF,TGTGCCAGCAGTCCCAGGGACAGAAACTATGGCTACACCTTC
TRBJ2-2,TRBV27,.,TRBD2,CASSDFGEGTGELFF,TGTGCCAGCAGCGACTTTGGGGAGGGGACCGGGGAGCTGTTTTTT
TRBJ1-1,TRBV10-3,.,TRBD1,CAISEGTGGYTEAFF,TGTGCCATCAGTGAAGGGACAGGGGGTTACACTGAAGCTTTCTTT
TRBJ2-7,TRBV29-1,.,TRBD2,CSVPSGRGSYEQYF,TGCAGCGTTCCTAGCGGGAGAGGGTCCTACGAGCAGTACTTC
TRBJ2-1,TRBV5-1,.,TRBD1,CASSLVSGDSEQFF,TGCGCCAGCAGCTTGGTTTCAGGGGACAGTGAGCAGTTCTTC
TRBJ2-5,TRBV10-2,.,TRBD2,CASSVGLAGSQETQYF,TGCGCCAGCAGTGTGGGACTAGCGGGGAGCCAAGAGACCCAGTACTTC
TRBJ2-7,TRBV18,few,TRBD2,CASSPRSGSGYYEQYF,TGTGCCAGCTCACCCCGTAGCGGGTCTGGGTACTACGAGCAGTACTTC
TRBJ1-2,TRBV28,once,.,CASTSPRRGSNYGYTF,TGTGCCAGCACCTCACCGCGGAGGGGGTCTAACTATGGCTACACCTTC
TRBJ1-4,TRBV15,few,.,CATSTGTTNEKLFF,TGTGCCACCAGCACCGGGACAACTAATGAAAAACTGTTTTTT
TRBJ2-2,TRBV18,once,.,CASSPTTESTGELFF,TGTGCCAGCTCACCGACGACAGAGTCCACCGGGGAGCTGTTTTTT
TRBJ2-7,TRBV28,.,.,CASSSRYPSYEQYF,TGTGCCAGCAGTTCCCGCTACCCTTCCTACGAGCAGTACTTC
TRBJ2-7,TRBV10-3,.,TRBD1,CAIRTGDEQYF,TGTGCCATCAGGACAGGGGACGAGCAGTACTTC
TRBJ1-2,TRBV28,.,.,CASSFTGTINYGYTF,TGTGCCAGCAGTTTCACCGGGACAATTAACTATGGCTACACCTTC
TRBJ1-2,TRBV12-5,.,.,CASGLGNGEYTF,TGTGCTAGTGGTTTGGGAAACGGCGAATACACCTTC
TRBJ2-2,TRBV5-6,.,TRBD2,CASSQAGLGTGELFF,TGTGCCAGCAGCCAAGCGGGGTTGGGGACCGGGGAGCTGTTTTTT
TRBJ1-2,TRBV5-6,once,TRBD1,CASSLQGARGYTF,TGTGCCAGCAGCTTGCAGGGGGCTCGGGGCTACACCTTC
TRBJ2-7,TRBV6-5,.,.,CASSYSPYEQYF,TGTGCCAGCAGTTACTCCCCTTACGAGCAGTACTTC
TRBJ2-7,TRBV30,.,.,CAWSVQAGREQYF,TGTGCCTGGAGTGTACAGGCAGGAAGGGAGCAGTACTTC
TRBJ2-5,TRBV5-1,.,TRBD2,CASSIAGAAGGETQYF,TGCGCCAGCAGCATTGCTGGGGCAGCGGGAGGGGAGACCCAGTACTTC
TRBJ1-1,TRBV23-1,.,TRBD1,CASSQSGQGFGNTEAFF,TGCGCCAGCAGTCAATCGGGACAGGGTTTCGGGAACACTGAAGCTTTCTTT
TRBJ1-2,TRBV5-1,.,.,CASSLEGSPNYGYTF,TGCGCCAGCAGCTTGGAGGGCAGTCCTAACTATGGCTACACCTTC
TRBJ1-1,TRBV6-4,.,.,CASSEVQGNTEAFF,TGTGCCAGCAGTGAGGTACAGGGGAACACTGAAGCTTTCTTT
TRBJ2-5,TRBV7-2,.,.,CASSLGRHQETQYF,TGTGCCAGCAGCTTAGGACGGCACCAAGAGACCCAGTACTTC